What follows describes a single T cell receptor (beta chain). This table comes from immunoSEQ multiplex PCR, and its TCRdb copy is limited to in-frame clones, with some not included. The sample yields about 400,000 clones, roughly 86% seen once. These data come from a study of blood T cell repertoires in COVID-19. Study information: The United States, Italy and Spain were the sources of the acute and convalescent COVID-19 samples. Sample material is recorded as cDNA or gDNA derived from T cells, B-cell-depleted T cells, or PBMCs.

The study drew participants aged roughly 18 to 95 years from some 25 US areas. Assignment of participants to cohorts was predicated upon participant-reported clinical history. CDR1 is MNHEY and CDR2 is SMNVEV in the germline V gene (reference sequence). The CDR3 is 14 residues long. V gave up 3 bases and J gave up 5 bases, with 8 bases separating them. This sequence originates from a middle-aged woman with acute COVID-19. The sequenced sample was PBMCs or T cells enriched from blood (not recorded which). The V gene is TRBV27, the J gene TRBJ1-6; the D gene is possibly TRBD1 (5 bases). The CDR3 sequence: CASSFWGDNSPLHF. Written as DNA, the CDR3 is TGTGCCAGCAGTTTTTGGGGGGATAATTCACCCCTCCACTTT.